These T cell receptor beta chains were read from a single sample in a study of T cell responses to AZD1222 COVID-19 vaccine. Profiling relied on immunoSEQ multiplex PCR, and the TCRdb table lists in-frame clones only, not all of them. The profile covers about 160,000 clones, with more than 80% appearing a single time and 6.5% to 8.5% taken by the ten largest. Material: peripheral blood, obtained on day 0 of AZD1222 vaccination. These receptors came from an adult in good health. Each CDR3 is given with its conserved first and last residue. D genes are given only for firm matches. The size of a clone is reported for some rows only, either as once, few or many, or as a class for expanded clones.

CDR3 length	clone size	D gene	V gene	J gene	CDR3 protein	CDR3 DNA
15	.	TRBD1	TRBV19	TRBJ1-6	CASRGTARLNSPLHF	TGTGCCAGTAGAGGGACAGCACGACTTAATTCACCCCTCCACTTT
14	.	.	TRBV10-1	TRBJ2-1	CASSESLARNEQFF	TGCGCCAGCAGTGAGTCCCTAGCGCGGAATGAGCAGTTCTTC
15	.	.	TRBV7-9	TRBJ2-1	CASRSKGTGAWEQFF	TGTGCCAGCAGGTCAAAAGGGACGGGGGCGTGGGAGCAGTTCTTC
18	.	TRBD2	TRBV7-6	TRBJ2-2	CASSLESGGASISGELFF	TGTGCCAGCAGCTTAGAAAGCGGGGGGGCATCAATATCCGGGGAGCTGTTTTTT
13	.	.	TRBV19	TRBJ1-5	CASSIAARQPQHF	TGTGCCAGTAGTATAGCTGCTCGTCAGCCCCAGCATTTT
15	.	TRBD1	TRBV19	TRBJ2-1	CASSIGQGRYNEQFF	TGTGCCAGTAGTATAGGACAGGGGCGGTACAATGAGCAGTTCTTC
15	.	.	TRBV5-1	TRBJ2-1	CASSPFVGAYNEQFF	TGCGCCAGCAGCCCCTTTGTAGGGGCTTACAATGAGCAGTTCTTC
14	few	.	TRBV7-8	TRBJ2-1	CASSLVPRINEQFF	TGTGCCAGCAGCTTAGTTCCCAGGATCAATGAGCAGTTCTTC
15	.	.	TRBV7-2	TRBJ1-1	CASSLAWGRGTEAFF	TGTGCCAGCAGCTTAGCTTGGGGACGGGGCACTGAAGCTTTCTTT
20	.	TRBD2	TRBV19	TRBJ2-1	CASSTPIPSSGGAWYNEQFF	TGTGCCAGTAGCACCCCCATTCCCTCTAGCGGGGGGGCTTGGTACAATGAGCAGTTCTTC
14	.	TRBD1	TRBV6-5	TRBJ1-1	CASRVTGVGTEAFF	TGTGCCAGCAGAGTGACAGGGGTAGGGACTGAAGCTTTCTTT
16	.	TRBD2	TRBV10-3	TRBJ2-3	CAIRDASGGGTDTQYF	TGTGCCATCAGGGACGCCAGCGGGGGAGGCACAGATACGCAGTATTTT
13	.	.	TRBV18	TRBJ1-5	CASSPGVNQPQHF	TGTGCCAGCTCACCAGGGGTCAACCAGCCCCAGCATTTT
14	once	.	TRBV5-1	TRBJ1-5	CASSPQGNNQPQHF	TGCGCCAGCAGCCCACAGGGAAACAATCAGCCCCAGCATTTT
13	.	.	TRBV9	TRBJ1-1	CASSGFTGTEAFF	TGTGCCAGCAGCGGGTTTACGGGGACTGAAGCTTTCTTT
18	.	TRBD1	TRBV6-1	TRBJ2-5	CASSEIFETGVRMETQYF	TGTGCCAGCAGTGAGATATTTGAGACAGGGGTCAGGATGGAGACCCAGTACTTC
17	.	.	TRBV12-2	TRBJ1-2	CASPTKYRRALGYGYTF	TGTGCAAGTCCCACCAAATACCGGAGAGCCCTAGGGTATGGCTACACCTTC
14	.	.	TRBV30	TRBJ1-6	CATKPYRDNSPLHF	TGTGCCACAAAACCCTACAGGGATAATTCACCCCTCCACTTT
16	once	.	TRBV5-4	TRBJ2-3	CASSQTLYLSTDTQYF	TGTGCCAGCAGCCAAACTCTGTACCTTAGCACAGATACGCAGTATTTT
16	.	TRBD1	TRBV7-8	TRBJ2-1	CASSQHPTGGRDEQFF	TGTGCCAGCAGCCAGCACCCGACAGGGGGCAGGGATGAGCAGTTCTTC
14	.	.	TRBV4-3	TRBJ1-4	CASSQDGPPDLLFF	TGCGCCAGCAGCCAAGATGGGCCCCCGGACCTACTGTTTTTT
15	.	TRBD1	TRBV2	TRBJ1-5	CASSDRTGGIQPQHF	TGTGCCAGCAGTGACAGGACAGGGGGTATCCAGCCCCAGCATTTT
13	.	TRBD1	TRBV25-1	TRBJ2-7	CASSHPGQGEQYF	TGTGCCAGCAGTCACCCGGGACAGGGTGAGCAGTACTTC
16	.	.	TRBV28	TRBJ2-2	CASSLSPETATGELFF	TGTGCCAGCAGTTTATCCCCCGAGACTGCCACCGGGGAGCTGTTTTTT
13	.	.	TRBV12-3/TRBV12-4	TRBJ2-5	CASSLSSKETQYF	TGTGCCAGCAGTTTGTCAAGTAAAGAGACCCAGTACTTC
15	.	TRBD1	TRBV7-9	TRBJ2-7	CASSHRDRDLDEQYF	TGTGCCAGCAGCCACCGGGACAGGGACCTCGACGAGCAGTACTTC
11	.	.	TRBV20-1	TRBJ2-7	CSAPIEYEQYF	TGCAGTGCACCAATTGAGTACGAGCAGTACTTC
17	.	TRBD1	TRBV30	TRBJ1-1	CAWSVGQGALGWVEAFF	TGTGCCTGGAGTGTGGGACAGGGGGCACTGGGGTGGGTTGAAGCTTTCTTT
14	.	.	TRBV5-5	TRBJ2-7	CASSWDSLSYEQYF	TGTGCCAGCAGCTGGGACTCCCTCTCCTACGAGCAGTACTTC
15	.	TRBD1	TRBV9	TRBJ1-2	CASSLGTGRNYGYTF	TGTGCCAGCAGCCTCGGGACAGGGCGTAACTATGGCTACACCTTC
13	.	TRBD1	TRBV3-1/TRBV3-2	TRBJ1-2	CASSHTGAGGYTF	TGTGCCAGCAGCCATACAGGGGCGGGTGGCTACACCTTC
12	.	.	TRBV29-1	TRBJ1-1	CSVDGRTDEAFF	TGCAGCGTTGATGGCCGGACAGATGAAGCTTTCTTT
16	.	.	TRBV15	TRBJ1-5	CATSRDLQSSNQPQHF	TGTGCCACCAGCAGAGATCTACAGTCTTCCAATCAGCCCCAGCATTTT
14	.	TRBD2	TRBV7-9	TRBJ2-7	CASTPGGGPHEQYF	TGTGCCAGCACCCCCGGCGGGGGGCCCCACGAGCAGTACTTC
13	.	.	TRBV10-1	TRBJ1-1	CASSDPSTGEAFF	TGCGCCAGCAGTGACCCCTCGACAGGTGAAGCTTTCTTT
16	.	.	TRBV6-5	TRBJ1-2	CASSYSFSGISYGYTF	TGTGCCAGCAGTTACTCGTTTTCGGGAATTAGCTATGGCTACACCTTC